One sample yielded the 3 T cell receptor beta chains listed below, sequenced in a study of cytomegalovirus exposure and HLA in healthy donors (dated by TCRdb to the late 2010s). The method behind the library was the immunoSEQ multiplex PCR assay. For the multiplex PCR, a mixture combining 60 forward primers for TCR Vbeta segments and 13 reverse primers for TCR Jbeta segments was used. The clones in this table, taken by TCRdb from immuneACCESS, are in-frame only. Not every clone is retained; where verified, under half of the shortfall comes from an unresolved V gene, and the cause of the rest is unknown. The table for this sample lists more than 85,000 clones; around 80% of them were counted only once. Clones ranked in the top ten supply 2.1% of the sample. Material: PBMCs. These TCRs come from a man in his thirties or forties in good health and CMV-seronegative.

The V and J genes are TRBV15 and TRBJ2-7; the D gene is possibly TRBD2 (6 bases). From germline, CDR1 is LNHNV and CDR2 YYDKDF (reference sequence). The length of the CDR3 is 14 residues. The V end lost 5 bases, the J end lost 4 bases, and 15 bases lay between the germline ends. In DNA form, the CDR3 reads TGTGCCACCAGCCCCTTTGCGGCGGGGTACGAGCAGTACTTC. Its protein product is CATSPFAAGYEQYF.

In regard to this clone: Other DNA sequences in the same sample also yield this CDR3. The chain joins TRBV28 to TRBJ1-2; 8 nucleotides agree with TRBD1. After removal of 6 bases from V and 2 bases from J, the junction contained 8 bases not matched to a gene. The germline V gene encodes CDR1 MDHEN and CDR2 SYDVKM. This CDR3 has 15 amino acids. CDR3 sequence reads: CASSIVQGGNYGYTF. CDR3 DNA sequence: TGTGCCAGCAGCATAGTACAGGGGGGGAACTATGGCTACACCTTC.

The chain combines TRBV25-1 with TRBJ2-5; 14 bases match TRBD2. Germline V CDR1 and CDR2: MGHDK, SYGVNS. The CDR3 loop spans 16 amino acids. V dropped 6 bases and J dropped 4; count of bases not matched to a gene: 7. The CDR3 sequence is CASRQSGTSGRETQYF. CDR3 sequence (DNA): TGTGCCAGCAGACAATCCGGGACTAGCGGGAGAGAGACCCAGTACTTC.